The rows below give T cell receptor beta chains drawn from one sample of a study of graft-versus-host responses after intestinal transplantation. TCRdb's copy holds only in-frame clones and misses some; the assay was immunoSEQ multiplex PCR. The sample shows 11,000 to 15,000 clones, more than 35% of them seen only once. The material was alloreactive CD4+ T cells from a mixed lymphocyte reaction culture, obtained before intestinal transplant. These receptors were obtained from a human patient who received an intestinal transplant. Each CDR3 is given with its conserved first and last residue. The D gene is left open where the match is weak. Clone sizes are given selectively: once, few, many, or a class where the clone is expanded.

CDR3 length | J gene | clone size | V gene | D gene | CDR3 DNA | CDR3 protein
11 | TRBJ2-1 | - | TRBV20-1 | - | TGCAGTGTAGCCAGCTACAATGAGCAGTTCTTC | CSVASYNEQFF
15 | TRBJ2-7 | - | TRBV5-1 | TRBD2 | TGCGCCAGCAGCTTGGATGGACTAGCGGGGTACGAGCAGTACTTC | CASSLDGLAGYEQYF
13 | TRBJ1-1 | - | TRBV6-1 | - | TGTGCCAGCAGTTATCAGGGCCACACTGAAGCTTTCTTT | CASSYQGHTEAFF
13 | TRBJ2-5 | few | TRBV18 | TRBD1 | TGTGCCAGCTCACGGGACAGGGCAGAGACCCAGTACTTC | CASSRDRAETQYF
15 | TRBJ2-5 | - | TRBV6-5 | TRBD1 | TGTGCCAGCAGTTTCAACTCAGGGGGCGCGGAGACCCAGTACTTC | CASSFNSGGAETQYF
14 | TRBJ2-2 | - | TRBV4-3 | - | TGCGCCAGCAGCCAAGATCCGTCCACCGGGGAGCTGTTTTTT | CASSQDPSTGELFF
18 | TRBJ2-5 | few | TRBV29-1 | TRBD1 | TGCAGCGTTGAAGAAAGACCTCGGAGGGACAGGGGTCAAGAGACCCAGTACTTC | CSVEERPRRDRGQETQYF
18 | TRBJ1-2 | - | TRBV19 | TRBD1 | TGTGCCAGTAGGGCCAACGGACAGGGGGCGTTGGGTGGCTATGGCTACACCTTC | CASRANGQGALGGYGYTF
15 | TRBJ2-3 | few | TRBV7-6 | - | TGTGCCAGCAGCTTAGCGTTCGCTACTATCGATACGCAGTATTTT | CASSLAFATIDTQYF
13 | TRBJ2-7 | - | TRBV18 | - | TGTGCCAGCTCAGACAGGGACGGGGGCGAGCAGTACTTC | CASSDRDGGEQYF
16 | TRBJ2-3 | - | TRBV4-1 | - | TGCGCCAGCAGCCGAACGTCAACGGGGAGCACAGATACGCAGTATTTT | CASSRTSTGSTDTQYF
14 | TRBJ1-1 | - | TRBV5-1 | - | TGCGCCAGCAGCTTGGCCATGGGGGCCGCTGAAGCTTTCTTT | CASSLAMGAAEAFF
12 | TRBJ2-3 | - | TRBV19 | TRBD2 | TGTGCCAGTACTAGCGGGGGAGATACGCAGTATTTT | CASTSGGDTQYF
15 | TRBJ2-1 | - | TRBV11-2 | TRBD2 | TGTGCCAGCAGCTTAGGGGCGGGGGGGAACAATGAGCAGTTCTTC | CASSLGAGGNNEQFF
13 | TRBJ1-1 | few | TRBV4-3 | - | TGCGCCAGCAGCCAAGAACGCGGGTTGGAGGCTTTCTTT | CASSQERGLEAFF
13 | TRBJ1-2 | - | TRBV10-3 | - | TGTGCCATCAACCCGACTGGGTCATATGGCTACACCTTC | CAINPTGSYGYTF
14 | TRBJ2-4 | - | TRBV7-2 | - | TGTGCCAGCAGCCACTGGGCCCAGCCAAACATTCAGTACTTC | CASSHWAQPNIQYF
14 | TRBJ1-6 | - | TRBV6-1 | - | TGTGCCAGCAGTGAATTCCGGGATAATTCACCCCTCCACTTT | CASSEFRDNSPLHF
14 | TRBJ1-1 | - | TRBV7-9 | TRBD1 | TGTGCCAGCAGCGAACAGGGGATCAACACTGAAGCTTTCTTT | CASSEQGINTEAFF
13 | TRBJ1-2 | few | TRBV5-1 | - | TGCGCCAGCAGCTCCCTGTGGGCAGATGGCTACACCTTC | CASSSLWADGYTF
16 | TRBJ2-5 | - | TRBV2 | TRBD2 | TGTGCCAGCAGTGAATGGGGGCTAGCGGGGGAAGAGACCCAGTACTTC | CASSEWGLAGEETQYF
14 | TRBJ2-1 | - | TRBV30 | - | TGTGCCTGGAGGAAAGGGGGCTCCTACAATGAGCAGTTCTTC | CAWRKGGSYNEQFF
16 | TRBJ2-1 | - | TRBV9 | - | TGTGCCAGCAGCGCAAGAGGAGGGGCCTCCTACAATGAGCAGTTCTTC | CASSARGGASYNEQFF
16 | TRBJ1-3 | few | TRBV11-3 | - | TGTGCCAGCAGCCCCCGAGCGGGGATCTCTGGAAACACCATATATTTT | CASSPRAGISGNTIYF
13 | TRBJ1-1 | medium-sized | TRBV10-3 | - | TGTGCCATCAGTGAGTCGTCCGGGATGTTGGCTTTCTTT | CAISESSGMLAFF
14 | TRBJ2-7 | - | TRBV9 | TRBD1 | TGTGCCAGCAGCGCCGGGACAGTAGCCTACGAGCAGTACTTC | CASSAGTVAYEQYF
18 | TRBJ1-3 | medium-sized | TRBV19 | TRBD1 | TGTGCCAGTAGTACCGGGACAGGGAGAGAGCTCTCTGGAAACACCATATATTTT | CASSTGTGRELSGNTIYF
13 | TRBJ1-2 | - | TRBV7-9 | - | TGTGCCAGCAGCTCCTTTGGCGGGTATGGCTACACCTTC | CASSSFGGYGYTF
18 | TRBJ1-1 | - | TRBV12-2 | - | TGTGCAAGTCGCTCCGGCGGGACAGGGGGCGCGATGTTGACTGAAGCTTTCTTT | CASRSGGTGGAMLTEAFF
15 | TRBJ1-6 | medium-sized | TRBV6-5 | TRBD1 | TGTGCCAGCAGATCAACAGGGGAAGGAAATTCACCCCTCCACTTT | CASRSTGEGNSPLHF
14 | TRBJ1-4 | - | TRBV18 | - | TGTGCCAGCTCACCACCCCAGGCGGGGGAAAAACTGTTTTTT | CASSPPQAGEKLFF
15 | TRBJ1-3 | few | TRBV6-6 | - | TGTGCCAGCACCGACTACAATTCGATCGGAAACACCATATATTTT | CASTDYNSIGNTIYF
16 | TRBJ2-5 | few | TRBV5-1 | TRBD1 | TGCGCCAGCAGCTGGAACCCGGGACAGGCCCAAGAGACCCAGTACTTC | CASSWNPGQAQETQYF
15 | TRBJ1-4 | few | TRBV7-2 | - | TGTGCCAGCAGCCGCGCGGGAGGATATGGTGAAAAACTGTTTTTT | CASSRAGGYGEKLFF
15 | TRBJ1-2 | - | TRBV4-3 | TRBD1 | TGCGCCAGCAGCCGTACAGGGGGTGCGAACTATGGCTACACCTTC | CASSRTGGANYGYTF
16 | TRBJ2-3 | once | TRBV7-9 | TRBD2 | TGTGCCAGCAGCCCCGGACTAGCGGGGGACACAGATACGCAGTATTTT | CASSPGLAGDTDTQYF
17 | TRBJ2-2 | few | TRBV4-3 | TRBD1 | TGCGCCAGCAGCCAAGAGGGTCCAGGACAGGGCACCGGGGAGCTGTTTTTT | CASSQEGPGQGTGELFF
13 | TRBJ1-1 | - | TRBV30 | - | TGTGCCTGGAGTGTACAGGGGAACACTGAAGCTTTCTTT | CAWSVQGNTEAFF
15 | TRBJ2-3 | few | TRBV7-7 | - | TGTGCCAGCAGCTTAGGGCTCGCGGGACTCGATACGCAGTATTTT | CASSLGLAGLDTQYF
15 | TRBJ1-1 | few | TRBV11-2 | TRBD1 | TGTGCCAGCAGCTTAGTGGACAGGGGGCGCGTCGAGGCTTTCTTT | CASSLVDRGRVEAFF
14 | TRBJ2-7 | few | TRBV7-9 | - | TGTGCCAGCAGCGAGGGGGTGGGAATCTACGAGCAGTACTTC | CASSEGVGIYEQYF
14 | TRBJ2-3 | - | TRBV19 | TRBD2 | TGTGCCAGCGGGACTAGCCCCGTTGTAGATACGCAGTATTTT | CASGTSPVVDTQYF
15 | TRBJ1-2 | - | TRBV6-6 | TRBD1 | TGTGCCAGCAGTTACTCGACAGGGCCACGGACTGGCTACACCTTC | CASSYSTGPRTGYTF
14 | TRBJ2-7 | - | TRBV7-2 | TRBD2 | TGTGCCAGCAGCTTAGTAGCGGGGACCTACGAGCAGTACTTC | CASSLVAGTYEQYF
17 | TRBJ1-2 | - | TRBV30 | TRBD1 | TGTGCCTGGAGTGTCTTCCGTATGGACAGGGCTAACTATGGCTACACCTTC | CAWSVFRMDRANYGYTF
14 | TRBJ2-1 | - | TRBV28 | - | TGTGCCAGCGAATTTAGAGGGGGTAGCAATGAGCAGTTCTTC | CASEFRGGSNEQFF
17 | TRBJ1-1 | few | TRBV2 | - | TGTGCCAGCAGGACGCAGCCCGGGGGATGGGTCGTCACTGAAGCTTTCTTT | CASRTQPGGWVVTEAFF
15 | TRBJ1-1 | medium-sized | TRBV7-2 | - | TGTGCCAGCAGCTCAGGGAACAGGGTTGGGACTGAAGCTTTCTTT | CASSSGNRVGTEAFF
18 | TRBJ2-2 | - | TRBV7-2 | TRBD1 | TGTGCCAGCAGCGGTACTCCACAGGGGGCAGGGAACACCGGGGAGCTGTTTTTT | CASSGTPQGAGNTGELFF
15 | TRBJ2-7 | few | TRBV11-3 | TRBD1 | TGTGCCAGCAGCTGGGGACAGGGCAGACCCTACGAGCAGTACTTC | CASSWGQGRPYEQYF
14 | TRBJ2-7 | medium-sized | TRBV7-2 | TRBD1 | TGTGCCAGCAGCCCTCAAGGACAGGGCTCCGAGCAGTACTTC | CASSPQGQGSEQYF
17 | TRBJ2-3 | medium-sized | TRBV4-1 | TRBD2 | TGCGCCAGCAGCCAAGATCTGGGAGGGGCAGGTACAGATACGCAGTATTTT | CASSQDLGGAGTDTQYF
13 | TRBJ1-1 | - | TRBV29-1 | TRBD1 | TGCAGCGCCGACAGGGGAGGGTACACTGAAGCTTTCTTT | CSADRGGYTEAFF
16 | TRBJ2-1 | once | TRBV2 | - | TGTGCCAGCAGTGAGCGCACCGTCTTCTCCTACAATGAGCAGTTCTTC | CASSERTVFSYNEQFF